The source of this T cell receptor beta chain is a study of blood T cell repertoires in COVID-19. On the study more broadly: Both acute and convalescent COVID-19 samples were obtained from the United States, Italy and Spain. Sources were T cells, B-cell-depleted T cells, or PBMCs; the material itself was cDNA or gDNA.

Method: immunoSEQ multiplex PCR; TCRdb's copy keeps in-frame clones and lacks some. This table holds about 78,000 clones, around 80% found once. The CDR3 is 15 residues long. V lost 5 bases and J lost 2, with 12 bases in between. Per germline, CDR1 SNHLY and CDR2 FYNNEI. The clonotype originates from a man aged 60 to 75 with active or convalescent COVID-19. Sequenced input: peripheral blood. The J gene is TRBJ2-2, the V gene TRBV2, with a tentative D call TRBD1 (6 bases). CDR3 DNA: TGTGCCAGCAGTCGAACAGGGAAAAACACCGGGGAGCTGTTTTTT. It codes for CASSRTGKNTGELFF.